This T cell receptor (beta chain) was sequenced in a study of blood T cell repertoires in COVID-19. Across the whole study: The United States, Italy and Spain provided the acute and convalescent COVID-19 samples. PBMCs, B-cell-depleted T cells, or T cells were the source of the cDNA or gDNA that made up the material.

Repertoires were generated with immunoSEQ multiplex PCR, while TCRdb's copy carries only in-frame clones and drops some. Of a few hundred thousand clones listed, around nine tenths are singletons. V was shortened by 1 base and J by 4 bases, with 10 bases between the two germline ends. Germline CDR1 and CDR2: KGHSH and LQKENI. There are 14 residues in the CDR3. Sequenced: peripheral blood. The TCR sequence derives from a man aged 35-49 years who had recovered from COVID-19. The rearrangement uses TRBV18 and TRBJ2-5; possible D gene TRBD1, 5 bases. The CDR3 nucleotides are TGTGCCAGCTCACCACGGGGCCCGGCAGAGACCCAGTACTTC. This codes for CASSPRGPAETQYF. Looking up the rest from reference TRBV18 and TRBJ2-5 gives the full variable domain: NAGVMQNPRHLVRRRGQEARLRCSPMKGHSHVYWYRQLPEEGLKFMVYLQKENIIDESGMPKERFSAEFPKEGPSILRIQQVVRGDSAAYFCASSPRGPAETQYFGPGTRLLVL.